Below, 17 T cell receptor beta chains from the same sample are listed, as sequenced in a study of blood T cell repertoires in COVID-19. Sequenced by immunoSEQ multiplex PCR; TCRdb stores in-frame clones only, minus some. The sample yields 85,000 to 110,000 clones, 87% seen once. The sample was peripheral blood. The receptors shown here come from a man aged 50-59 years in a cohort sampled during active COVID-19.

V gene TRBV2 combines with J gene TRBJ2-2; TRBD1 aligns across 8 bases. The CDR3 covers 13 residues. Germline V gene sequence: CDR1 SNHLY, CDR2 FYNNEI. Trimming removed 7 bases from V and 6 bases from J; junction bases left unmatched: 4. The CDR3 DNA follows: TGTGCCAGCAAGGACAGGGAGGCCGGGGAGCTGTTTTTT. Amino acids: CASKDREAGELFF.

This clone was seen just once. This sequence joins TRBV19 and TRBJ1-5; 9 nucleotides match TRBD1. Germline CDR1 LNHDA, CDR2 SQIVND (reference sequence). This CDR3 contains 15 residues. V shed 9 bases and J 7 bases; nucleotides not matched to a gene: 13. For the CDR3, the DNA is TGTGCCAGAAACTGGCCGGGACAGGGCTGGCAGCCCCAGCATTTT. It encodes CARNWPGQGWQPQHF.

The gene calls are TRBV5-6 and TRBJ2-1, with TRBD2 matching 7 bases. There are 17 residues in the CDR3. Trimming cost V 4 bases and J 4 bases; bases outside gene matches: 14. Germline lookup yields CDR1 SGHDT and CDR2 YYEEEE. The DNA of the CDR3 is TGTGCCAGCAGCCGCGTATACGCGGGAGCTCAATACAATGAGCAGTTCTTC. This codes for CASSRVYAGAQYNEQFF.

The V call is TRBV5-5, the J call TRBJ1-3; 10 bases are a match to TRBD1. This CDR3 has 17 amino acids. Germline loops: CDR1 SGHKS, CDR2 YYEKEE (reference sequence). The trim removed 4 bases at V and 5 bases at J, leaving 12 bases unmatched. The CDR3, as DNA: TGTGCCAGCAGCGCCCAGCATCCGGGACAGGGGAGAAACACCATATATTTT. Its translation is CASSAQHPGQGRNTIYF.

V is TRBV6-6 and J is TRBJ2-5; D perhaps matches TRBD1 (7 bases). Germline CDR1 reads MNHNY; CDR2 reads SVGAGI (reference sequence). This CDR3 has 13 residues. V was shortened by 6 bases and J by 5 bases, with 13 bases between the two germline ends. In nucleotides, the CDR3 is TGTGCCAGCAGCAGGGGGGCCGGGGAGACCCAGTACTTC. It codes for CASSRGAGETQYF.

V usage is TRBV11-3 and J usage is TRBJ1-6, with 7 nucleotides matching TRBD1. The CDR3 runs 14 residues. Unmatched junction bases numbered 7, after V lost 4 bases and J lost 10 bases. Germline V lookup: CDR1 SGHNT, CDR2 YENEEA. CDR3: CASSSRQGRSPLHF. In DNA form, the CDR3 reads TGTGCCAGCAGCTCCCGACAGGGAAGATCACCCCTCCACTTT.

The rearrangement joins TRBV18 to TRBJ1-3; D possibly corresponds to TRBD1 (6 bases). With 3 bases removed from V and 4 bases from J, the gap between germline ends came to 16 bases. CDR1 KGHSH and CDR2 LQKENI come from the germline V gene. The CDR3 runs to 16 residues. CDR3 region: CASSPLQGRQGNTIYF. DNA of the CDR3: TGTGCCAGCTCACCTCTACAGGGAAGGCAGGGAAACACCATATATTTT.

The V gene is TRBV5-1, the J gene TRBJ2-1; 8 bases match TRBD2. With 3 bases clipped from V and 8 bases from J, the junction kept 13 bases outside the gene matches. This CDR3 is 16 amino acids long. Germline V CDR1 and CDR2: SGHRS, YFSETQ. CDR3 in amino acids: CASSSGGRTIGDEQFF. The CDR3 DNA follows: TGCGCCAGCAGCTCGGGGGGGCGAACCATTGGGGATGAGCAGTTCTTC.

The V and J genes are TRBV18 and TRBJ2-5, with a weak D call TRBD1 (5 bases). V lost 5 bases and J 4 bases, leaving 11 bases between the germline ends. Germline lookup yields CDR1 KGHSH and CDR2 LQKENI. This CDR3 is 13 amino acids long. DNA for the CDR3: TGTGCCAGCTCAGCAGGGATAGGAGAGACCCAGTACTTC. This gives the protein CASSAGIGETQYF. The full variable domain, completed using reference TRBV18 and TRBJ2-5, is NAGVMQNPRHLVRRRGQEARLRCSPMKGHSHVYWYRQLPEEGLKFMVYLQKENIIDESGMPKERFSAEFPKEGPSILRIQQVVRGDSAAYFCASSAGIGETQYFGPGTRLLVL.

The V gene is TRBV4-2, the J gene TRBJ2-1, with TRBD1 matching 9 bases. In germline, CDR1 is LGHNA, CDR2 YNFKEQ. The length of the CDR3 is 15 residues. Trimming removed 3 bases from V and 0 bases from J; junction bases left unmatched: 0. The CDR3 reads CASSQDRGSYNEQFF. CDR3 nucleotide sequence: TGTGCCAGCAGCCAGGACAGGGGCTCCTACAATGAGCAGTTCTTC.

This clone has a single count. This chain joins TRBV2 and TRBJ1-5; 7 bases agree with TRBD1. The CDR3 runs to 14 residues. The V gene end was trimmed by 7 bases and the J gene end by 4 bases; junction bases not matched to a gene: 7. The germline gives CDR1 SNHLY, CDR2 FYNNEI. CDR3 DNA sequence: TGTGCCAGCACCGAATGGGACAGAAATCAGCCCCAGCATTTT. Its translation: CASTEWDRNQPQHF.

The CDR3 is CASSGDSGREQYV. Here the CDR3 DNA reads TGTGCCAGCAGCGGGGACTCGGGGCGTGAGCAGTACGTC. The chain has TRBV3-1 (or the pseudogene TRBV3-2) and TRBJ2-7; tentatively, D is TRBD2 (6 bases). Trimming shortened V by 5 bases and J by 7 bases, and 15 bases separated the two germline ends. The length of the CDR3 is 13 residues. Germline CDR1 and CDR2: LGHDT and YNNKEL (reference sequence).

This chain links TRBV7-9 with TRBJ2-1; 8 bases line up with TRBD1. The germline CDR1 and CDR2 sequences are SEHNR and FQNEAQ (reference sequence). The CDR3 sequence is 16 residues long. With V trimmed by 6 bases and J by 4 bases, 11 bases remained unmatched. This chain's CDR3 is CASSQYSRGPYNEQFF. CDR3 nucleotide sequence: TGTGCCAGCAGTCAATACAGCAGGGGGCCTTACAATGAGCAGTTCTTC.

The J gene is TRBJ1-2, the V gene TRBV7-8, with TRBD1 as a possible D gene (5 bases). The CDR3 totals 15 residues. The ends were cut back, 1 base at V and 8 bases at J, with 17 bases in the middle. Germline assignment: CDR1 SGHVS and CDR2 FQNEAQ. The CDR3 nucleotides are TGTGCCAGCAGCTTAGACGGACCGACAGTGGGGGGCTACACCTTC. Translated: CASSLDGPTVGGYTF.

This chain uses TRBV7-2 with TRBJ2-1; D is possibly TRBD2 (5 bases). The CDR3 consists of 14 residues. CDR1 is SGHTA, CDR2 FQGNSA, per germline. The V end lost 5 bases, the J end lost 3 bases, and 11 bases lay between the germline ends. CDR3 sequence reads: CASSPLARYNEQFF. The CDR3, as DNA: TGTGCCAGCAGCCCGCTAGCACGCTACAATGAGCAGTTCTTC.

The rearrangement uses TRBV24-1 and TRBJ1-2, with a weak D call TRBD1 (6 bases). V was shortened by 1 base and J by 4 bases, with 12 bases between the two germline ends. The CDR3 totals 15 residues. CDR1 and CDR2 (germline): KGHDR, SFDVKD. CDR3 sequence: CATSDLRQGFYGYTF. The CDR3, as DNA: TGTGCCACCAGTGATTTAAGGCAGGGGTTCTATGGCTACACCTTC.

J is TRBJ1-2 and V is TRBV19, with D possibly TRBD1 on 6 matching bases. CDR1 LNHDA and CDR2 SQIVND come from the germline V gene (reference sequence). CDR3 length: 13 residues. The V end was cut by 4 bases, the J end by 5 bases, with 11 bases between. The CDR3 region has the DNA TGTGCCAGTAGTACCCGGACAGTATATGGCTACACCTTC. Translating it yields CASSTRTVYGYTF.